Following are 14 T cell receptor beta chains from one sample sequenced in a study of T cell changes during pregnancy in multiple sclerosis. Libraries were prepared by immunoSEQ multiplex PCR; TCRdb keeps only in-frame clonotypes and omits some of them. This sample yields roughly 38,000 clones, of which about 91% are seen a single time; approximately 2% belongs to the top ten. The source material was CD4+ T cells from peripheral blood mononuclear cells, sampled after pregnancy. Receptors were obtained from a female donor in good health, enrolled as a control in a pregnancy study.

The chain couples TRBV9 to TRBJ1-2; no reliable D call. CDR3 length: 13 residues. Trimming shortened V by 0 bases and J by 6 bases, and 9 bases separated the two germline ends. Germline V CDR1 and CDR2: SGDLS, YYNGEE. CDR3: CASSVAGMNGYTF. The DNA for the CDR3 is TGTGCCAGCAGCGTAGCAGGTATGAATGGCTACACCTTC.

The chain carries TRBV28 and TRBJ1-1; D not certain. The V end was cut by 3 bases, the J end by 4 bases, with 9 bases between. The length of the CDR3 is 13 residues. Looked up from germline, CDR1 is MDHEN and CDR2 is SYDVKM. The CDR3 DNA reads TGTGCCAGCAGTTTTTCAAGGAGCACTGAAGCTTTCTTT. This codes for CASSFSRSTEAFF.

This clone turned up a few times. The V call is TRBV6-5, the J call TRBJ2-1, with 7 bases aligning to TRBD1. This CDR3 contains 14 residues. Looked up from germline, CDR1 is MNHEY and CDR2 is SVGAGI. V shed 4 bases and J 1 base; nucleotides not matched to a gene: 1. The CDR3: CASSSTGSYNEQFF. CDR3 sequence (DNA): TGTGCCAGCAGTTCGACAGGGTCCTACAATGAGCAGTTCTTC.

This clone was recorded only once. The V call is TRBV7-9, the J call TRBJ1-1, with TRBD1 matching 9 bases. The V segment lost 8 bases and the J segment 7 bases; nucleotides outside the gene matches: 20. The CDR3 has 17 amino acids. Looked up from germline, CDR1 is SEHNR and CDR2 is FQNEAQ (reference sequence). The CDR3 nucleotides are TGTGCCAGCGCGTTACCCGGCATATGGACAGGGGTTTTTGAAGCTTTCTTT. Protein product: CASALPGIWTGVFEAFF. Full variable domain (rest looked up from reference TRBV7-9 and TRBJ1-1): DTGVSQNPRHKITKRGQNVTFRCDPISEHNRLYWYRQTLGQGPEFLTYFQNEAQLEKSRLLSDRFSAERPKGSFSTLEIQRTEQGDSAMYLCASALPGIWTGVFEAFFGQGTRLTVV.

The chain recombines TRBV7-9 with TRBJ2-3, with D unresolved. The germline gives CDR1 SEHNR, CDR2 FQNEAQ (reference sequence). This CDR3 has 13 residues. V lost 1 base and J lost 5, with 7 bases in between. DNA of the CDR3: TGTGCCAGCAGCTTAGTTCCGGGAGATACGCAGTATTTT. It encodes CASSLVPGDTQYF. Looking up the rest from reference TRBV7-9 and TRBJ2-3 gives the full variable domain: DTGVSQNPRHKITKRGQNVTFRCDPISEHNRLYWYRQTLGQGPEFLTYFQNEAQLEKSRLLSDRFSAERPKGSFSTLEIQRTEQGDSAMYLCASSLVPGDTQYFGPGTRLTVL.

V is TRBV19 and J is TRBJ2-4; 9 bases are shared with TRBD1. The CDR3 sequence is 18 residues long. The V and J ends lost 6 bases and 2 bases, in that order; junction bases with no gene match: 14. Germline V gene lookup returns CDR1 LNHDA and CDR2 SQIVND (reference sequence). The chain's CDR3 is CASRPSGTGSGTKNIQYF. For the CDR3, the DNA is TGTGCCAGTAGGCCCTCCGGGACAGGGAGTGGAACCAAAAACATTCAGTACTTC. The variable domain in full, completed from reference TRBV19 and TRBJ2-4, reads DGGITQSPKYLFRKEGQNVTLSCEQNLNHDAMYWYRQDPGQGLRLIYYSQIVNDFQKGDIAEGYSVSREKKESFPLTVTSAQKNPTAFYLCASRPSGTGSGTKNIQYFGAGTRLSVL.

V and J are TRBV7-2 and TRBJ2-3; D gene unclear. Germline CDR1 SGHTA, CDR2 FQGNSA. Trimming shortened V by 1 base and J by 2 bases, and 16 bases separated the two germline ends. The CDR3 runs to 17 residues. The CDR3 loop reads CASSLVSQRPFTDTQYF. DNA of the CDR3: TGTGCCAGCAGCTTAGTCAGCCAGCGACCTTTCACAGATACGCAGTATTTT.

The chain recombines TRBV2 with TRBJ2-5; 13 bases align to TRBD2. In germline, CDR1 is SNHLY, CDR2 FYNNEI. V was pared by 3 bases and J by 5 bases, with 3 bases of the junction left unmatched. The CDR3 length is 15 residues. The CDR3: CASSDLLAGGETQYF. CDR3 nucleotide sequence: TGTGCCAGCAGTGATCTACTAGCGGGGGGGGAGACCCAGTACTTC.

This sequence joins TRBV28 and TRBJ1-1, with TRBD1 matching 7 bases. With V trimmed by 5 bases and J by 3 bases, 9 bases remained unmatched. The CDR3 consists of 15 residues. Germline V gene sequence: CDR1 MDHEN, CDR2 SYDVKM. Here the CDR3 reads CASSPRTGMDTEAFF. CDR3 bases: TGTGCCAGCAGTCCCCGGACAGGAATGGACACTGAAGCTTTCTTT.

The rearrangement uses TRBV5-1 and TRBJ2-5; D may be TRBD2 (6 bases). The CDR3 length is 14 residues. Germline V gives CDR1 SGHRS, CDR2 YFSETQ. Trimming left V 5 bases short and J 5 bases short, with 16 bases between. The CDR3 sequence: CASRPGVGGETQYF. In DNA form, the CDR3 reads TGCGCCAGCAGACCGGGGGTTGGGGGGGAGACCCAGTACTTC.

The chain joins TRBV28 to TRBJ2-3, with 10 bases that match TRBD1. The CDR3 covers 14 residues. Unmatched junction bases numbered 3, after V lost 5 bases and J lost 4 bases. In germline, CDR1 is MDHEN, CDR2 SYDVKM. In DNA, the CDR3 is TGTGCCAGCAGTCCGGGACAGGGGCCAGATACGCAGTATTTT. Encoded protein: CASSPGQGPDTQYF.

The gene calls are TRBV7-2 and TRBJ1-1, with unresolved D. Trimming took 1 base from V and 7 from J, leaving 10 bases between them. The CDR3 is made up of 13 amino acids. The germline gives CDR1 SGHTA, CDR2 FQGNSA. The CDR3, as DNA: TGTGCCAGCAGCTTAGGCAGTGAGGGTGAAGCTTTCTTT. Translating it yields CASSLGSEGEAFF.

The V call is TRBV4-1, the J call TRBJ2-2, with 8 bases fitting TRBD1. This CDR3 contains 16 residues. V shed 2 bases and J 6 bases; nucleotides not matched to a gene: 8. Germline loops: CDR1 MGHRA, CDR2 YSYEKL. The DNA for the CDR3 is TGCGCCAGCAGCCAAAGGACAGGGTGGCTCGCCGGGGAGCTGTTTTTT. Translating gives CASSQRTGWLAGELFF.

The rearrangement joins TRBV19 to TRBJ2-7, with 9 bases matching TRBD1. The CDR3 loop spans 16 amino acids. The germline V gene has CDR1 LNHDA and CDR2 SQIVND (reference sequence). After removal of 0 bases from V and 3 bases from J, the junction contained 6 bases not matched to a gene. The CDR3 protein is CASSIDRGTGFYEQYF. CDR3 DNA: TGTGCCAGTAGTATAGATCGCGGGACAGGGTTCTACGAGCAGTACTTC.